These T cell receptor beta chains were read from a single sample in a study of cytomegalovirus exposure and HLA in healthy donors. Libraries were prepared by immunoSEQ multiplex PCR; TCRdb keeps only in-frame clonotypes and omits some of them. This sample has under 150,000 clones; over 75% occur once, and the top ten carry 1.5% to 2%. The material sequenced was PBMCs. The receptors were gathered from a boy between 10 and 17 years old in good health and CMV-seronegative. The CDR3 runs from the conserved cysteine through the conserved F or W. Each record gives: clone size, J gene, D gene, V gene, CDR3 DNA, CDR3 protein. The D gene is left open where the match is weak. The listing skips clone size in some rows; elsewhere it reads once, few, many or a size class.

abundance: -
j_gene: TRBJ2-3
d_gene: -
v_gene: TRBV2
CDR3nt: TGTGCCGGCAGACGGGGACTTCGCACAGATACGCAGTATTTT
CDR3aa: CAGRRGLRTDTQYF

abundance: -
j_gene: TRBJ1-5
d_gene: -
v_gene: TRBV7-9
CDR3nt: TGTGCCAGCAGCTTAGTAGGGGGTGGCAATCAGCCCCAGCATTTT
CDR3aa: CASSLVGGGNQPQHF

abundance: few
j_gene: TRBJ2-3
d_gene: TRBD2
v_gene: TRBV7-9
CDR3nt: TGTGCCAGCAGCTTCGGTACTAGCGGGAGTGGTTCGTTGGATACGCAGTATTTT
CDR3aa: CASSFGTSGSGSLDTQYF

abundance: -
j_gene: TRBJ2-5
d_gene: TRBD1
v_gene: TRBV27
CDR3nt: TGTGCCAGCAACGTCGGCGGGACAGGATGGGACTCAGAGACCCAGTACTTC
CDR3aa: CASNVGGTGWDSETQYF

abundance: few
j_gene: TRBJ2-7
d_gene: -
v_gene: TRBV7-2
CDR3nt: TGTGCCAGCAGCTTAGTTTTATACGAGCAGTACTTC
CDR3aa: CASSLVLYEQYF

abundance: -
j_gene: TRBJ2-1
d_gene: -
v_gene: TRBV5-1
CDR3nt: TGCGCCAGCAGCTTGACTCCTTCGCGGCTGCCATTAAACAATGAGCAGTTCTTC
CDR3aa: CASSLTPSRLPLNNEQFF

abundance: -
j_gene: TRBJ2-5
d_gene: TRBD2
v_gene: TRBV7-2
CDR3nt: TGTGCCAGCAGACCAAGGACTAGCGGGAGGGAGACCCAGTACTTC
CDR3aa: CASRPRTSGRETQYF

abundance: few
j_gene: TRBJ1-1
d_gene: -
v_gene: TRBV6-5
CDR3nt: TGTGCCAGCAGCACAGGTTTGGGGTTAGAAGCTTTCTTT
CDR3aa: CASSTGLGLEAFF

abundance: -
j_gene: TRBJ2-7
d_gene: -
v_gene: TRBV25-1
CDR3nt: TGTGCCAGCAGTGAATTGGGCCAGGGGAGCTCCTACGAGCAGTACTTC
CDR3aa: CASSELGQGSSYEQYF

abundance: -
j_gene: TRBJ2-1
d_gene: -
v_gene: TRBV21-1
CDR3nt: TGTGCCAGCAGCCTCCCAAACGGGAGTGGCAATGAGCAGTTCTTC
CDR3aa: CASSLPNGSGNEQFF

abundance: -
j_gene: TRBJ2-7
d_gene: -
v_gene: TRBV9
CDR3nt: TGTGCCAGCAGCGCGGCTGGGGGGAACTACGAGCAGTACTTC
CDR3aa: CASSAAGGNYEQYF

abundance: -
j_gene: TRBJ1-1
d_gene: -
v_gene: TRBV5-1
CDR3nt: TGCGCCAGCAGCTTTCTCGCAGGGCGTCCGGGTGAAGCTTTCTTT
CDR3aa: CASSFLAGRPGEAFF

abundance: -
j_gene: TRBJ2-7
d_gene: TRBD1
v_gene: TRBV7-9
CDR3nt: TGTGCCAGCAGTTCCGGGACAGAGCCATACGAGCAGTACTTC
CDR3aa: CASSSGTEPYEQYF

abundance: -
j_gene: TRBJ2-2
d_gene: TRBD1
v_gene: TRBV11-2
CDR3nt: TGTGCCAGCAGCTCCCGACAGGGAAACACCGGGGAGCTGTTTTTT
CDR3aa: CASSSRQGNTGELFF

abundance: -
j_gene: TRBJ2-3
d_gene: TRBD1
v_gene: TRBV6-5
CDR3nt: TGTGCCAGCCGAGAGCCAGGGGGCGCAGATACGCAGTATTTT
CDR3aa: CASREPGGADTQYF

abundance: -
j_gene: TRBJ1-4
d_gene: -
v_gene: TRBV19
CDR3nt: TGTGCCAGTCGGACCGCGGGGTTTGATGAAAAACTGTTTTTT
CDR3aa: CASRTAGFDEKLFF

abundance: -
j_gene: TRBJ1-3
d_gene: TRBD1
v_gene: TRBV6-5
CDR3nt: TGTGCCAGCAGGCAGACAGGGTCTGGAAACACCATATATTTT
CDR3aa: CASRQTGSGNTIYF

abundance: -
j_gene: TRBJ1-4
d_gene: TRBD1
v_gene: TRBV27
CDR3nt: TGTGCCAGCAGCCGAATGGACAGGGGGCGGTCTAATGAAAAACTGTTTTTT
CDR3aa: CASSRMDRGRSNEKLFF

abundance: -
j_gene: TRBJ1-1
d_gene: -
v_gene: TRBV5-4
CDR3nt: TGTGCCAGCAGCGAAACAGAGAACACTGAAGCTTTCTTT
CDR3aa: CASSETENTEAFF

abundance: -
j_gene: TRBJ2-2
d_gene: -
v_gene: TRBV7-2
CDR3nt: TGTGCCAGCACCCGGCAGGGAAACACCGGGGAGCTGTTTTTT
CDR3aa: CASTRQGNTGELFF

abundance: -
j_gene: TRBJ1-1
d_gene: -
v_gene: TRBV28
CDR3nt: TGTGCCAGCAGTTTATATATGAACACTGAAGCTTTCTTT
CDR3aa: CASSLYMNTEAFF

abundance: few
j_gene: TRBJ1-5
d_gene: -
v_gene: TRBV6-5
CDR3nt: TGTGCCAGCAGGCGGGCTCGCAATCAGCCCCAGCATTTT
CDR3aa: CASRRARNQPQHF

abundance: -
j_gene: TRBJ1-2
d_gene: -
v_gene: TRBV6-5
CDR3nt: TGTGCCGGCAGAACGAGTGGCAATAGACAATATGGCTACACCTTC
CDR3aa: CAGRTSGNRQYGYTF

abundance: -
j_gene: TRBJ2-5
d_gene: TRBD2
v_gene: TRBV4-2
CDR3nt: TGTGCCAGCAGTATGACTAGCGGGGTTTTCCAAGAGACCCAGTACTTC
CDR3aa: CASSMTSGVFQETQYF

abundance: once
j_gene: TRBJ1-1
d_gene: -
v_gene: TRBV4-1
CDR3nt: TGCGCCAGCAGCCGTGATCTGGCCGATTCCACTGAAGCTTTCTTT
CDR3aa: CASSRDLADSTEAFF

abundance: -
j_gene: TRBJ2-5
d_gene: -
v_gene: TRBV6-5
CDR3nt: TGTGCCAGCAGTTACTCGACTGGGACACAAGAGACCCAGTACTTC
CDR3aa: CASSYSTGTQETQYF

abundance: -
j_gene: TRBJ1-3
d_gene: -
v_gene: TRBV19
CDR3nt: TGTGCCAGTAGTCTACAGCACTCTGGAAACACCATATATTTT
CDR3aa: CASSLQHSGNTIYF

abundance: -
j_gene: TRBJ2-3
d_gene: TRBD2
v_gene: TRBV5-1
CDR3nt: TGCGCCAGCAGCCCGGGCCCGGGACTAGCGGGGATCAGCACAGATACGCAGTATTTT
CDR3aa: CASSPGPGLAGISTDTQYF

abundance: -
j_gene: TRBJ1-2
d_gene: -
v_gene: TRBV6-1
CDR3nt: TGTGCCAGCAGTGAAATCAGAAGCGGAATGTATGGCTACACCTTC
CDR3aa: CASSEIRSGMYGYTF

abundance: once
j_gene: TRBJ2-2
d_gene: TRBD2
v_gene: TRBV4-3
CDR3nt: TGCGCCAGCAGCCAAGACCCCGGCGGGGGTCTCTCCGGGGAGCTGTTTTTT
CDR3aa: CASSQDPGGGLSGELFF

abundance: -
j_gene: TRBJ1-1
d_gene: -
v_gene: TRBV7-2
CDR3nt: TGTGCCAGCAGCTTAACTGGGATGGATTCAGGGTTCTTT
CDR3aa: CASSLTGMDSGFF

abundance: -
j_gene: TRBJ2-7
d_gene: -
v_gene: TRBV18
CDR3nt: TGTGCCAGCTCACCGGGGGCCTCCTCCTACGAGCAGTACTTC
CDR3aa: CASSPGASSYEQYF

abundance: -
j_gene: TRBJ1-2
d_gene: TRBD1
v_gene: TRBV18
CDR3nt: TGTGCCAGCTCACCGACGGGACAGTCTAACTATGGCTACACCTTC
CDR3aa: CASSPTGQSNYGYTF

abundance: few
j_gene: TRBJ1-1
d_gene: TRBD1
v_gene: TRBV5-4
CDR3nt: TGTGCCAGCAGCTACCGGGACAGGGGTTACTTGAACACTGAAGCTTTCTTT
CDR3aa: CASSYRDRGYLNTEAFF

abundance: -
j_gene: TRBJ1-5
d_gene: -
v_gene: TRBV2
CDR3nt: TGTGCCAGCAGTGAGGCCGGGTCCTTCGGCAATCAGCCCCAGCATTTT
CDR3aa: CASSEAGSFGNQPQHF

abundance: -
j_gene: TRBJ2-5
d_gene: TRBD1
v_gene: TRBV13
CDR3nt: TGTGCCAGCAGCTCTGACAGGGGTGGGGAGACCCAGTACTTC
CDR3aa: CASSSDRGGETQYF

abundance: -
j_gene: TRBJ2-2
d_gene: TRBD2
v_gene: TRBV9
CDR3nt: TGTGCCAGCAGCCTTGGACTAGCGGAACCCGCCGGGGAGCTGTTTTTT
CDR3aa: CASSLGLAEPAGELFF

abundance: -
j_gene: TRBJ1-5
d_gene: -
v_gene: TRBV6-5
CDR3nt: TGTGCCAGCAGTTATTCATCAGGGTCCGGACAGCCCCAGCATTTT
CDR3aa: CASSYSSGSGQPQHF

abundance: once
j_gene: TRBJ2-7
d_gene: -
v_gene: TRBV29-1
CDR3nt: TGCAGCGTTTATGGGGGGTACGAGCAGTACTTC
CDR3aa: CSVYGGYEQYF

abundance: -
j_gene: TRBJ1-4
d_gene: -
v_gene: TRBV12-2
CDR3nt: TGTGCAAGTCCCACCGACAGAAATAATGAAAAACTGTTTTTT
CDR3aa: CASPTDRNNEKLFF

abundance: -
j_gene: TRBJ1-1
d_gene: TRBD1
v_gene: TRBV5-1
CDR3nt: TGCGCCAGCAGCAGGACAGGGGACGAAATCACTGAAGCTTTCTTT
CDR3aa: CASSRTGDEITEAFF

abundance: -
j_gene: TRBJ1-3
d_gene: -
v_gene: TRBV2
CDR3nt: TGTGCCAGCAGGGGAGATGGAAACACCATATATTTT
CDR3aa: CASRGDGNTIYF

abundance: once
j_gene: TRBJ2-5
d_gene: -
v_gene: TRBV2
CDR3nt: TGTGCCAGCAGTGAAGTAGTCGAAAACCGGGGGGCACAAGAGACCCAGTACTTC
CDR3aa: CASSEVVENRGAQETQYF

abundance: -
j_gene: TRBJ1-2
d_gene: -
v_gene: TRBV11-2
CDR3nt: TGTGCCAGCAGCCCTGCCGGGGTGGGCTATGGCTACACCTTC
CDR3aa: CASSPAGVGYGYTF

abundance: -
j_gene: TRBJ1-4
d_gene: -
v_gene: TRBV11-2
CDR3nt: TGTGCCAGCAGCTTTGGCCGGGGGAATGAAAAACTGTTTTTT
CDR3aa: CASSFGRGNEKLFF

abundance: -
j_gene: TRBJ2-2
d_gene: -
v_gene: TRBV5-1
CDR3nt: TGCGCCAGCAGCTTGGATAGCTTTGGAACCGGGGAGCTGTTTTTT
CDR3aa: CASSLDSFGTGELFF

abundance: -
j_gene: TRBJ1-1
d_gene: -
v_gene: TRBV5-8
CDR3nt: TGTGCCAGCAGCGTGGACAGGAACACTGAAGCTTTCTTT
CDR3aa: CASSVDRNTEAFF

abundance: once
j_gene: TRBJ2-2
d_gene: -
v_gene: TRBV4-3
CDR3nt: TGCGCCAGCAGCCCCCTAATCAATGGGGAGCTGTTTTTT
CDR3aa: CASSPLINGELFF

abundance: once
j_gene: TRBJ1-6
d_gene: TRBD1
v_gene: TRBV7-2
CDR3nt: TGTGCCAGCAGCTCTATCAGGGGGCGCGGCGATTCACCCCTCCACTTT
CDR3aa: CASSSIRGRGDSPLHF

abundance: once
j_gene: TRBJ2-5
d_gene: -
v_gene: TRBV7-6
CDR3nt: TGTGCCAGCAGCACCAGCAGGCTAGCAGCAATTGGGGAGACCCAGTACTTC
CDR3aa: CASSTSRLAAIGETQYF

abundance: -
j_gene: TRBJ1-1
d_gene: -
v_gene: TRBV14
CDR3nt: TGTGCCAGCAGCCAAGACAGGGCGTTTTCGTACACTGAAGCTTTCTTT
CDR3aa: CASSQDRAFSYTEAFF

abundance: once
j_gene: TRBJ1-3
d_gene: -
v_gene: TRBV6-1
CDR3nt: TGTGCCAGCAGGGAAAGGGACTACTCTGGAAACACCATATATTTT
CDR3aa: CASRERDYSGNTIYF

abundance: -
j_gene: TRBJ2-1
d_gene: TRBD2
v_gene: TRBV7-3
CDR3nt: TGTGCCAGCCTCACTAGCGGCTCCTACAATGAGCAGTTCTTC
CDR3aa: CASLTSGSYNEQFF

abundance: few
j_gene: TRBJ1-1
d_gene: TRBD1
v_gene: TRBV2
CDR3nt: TGTGCCAGCAGAGGGACAGAGGCTTTCTTT
CDR3aa: CASRGTEAFF